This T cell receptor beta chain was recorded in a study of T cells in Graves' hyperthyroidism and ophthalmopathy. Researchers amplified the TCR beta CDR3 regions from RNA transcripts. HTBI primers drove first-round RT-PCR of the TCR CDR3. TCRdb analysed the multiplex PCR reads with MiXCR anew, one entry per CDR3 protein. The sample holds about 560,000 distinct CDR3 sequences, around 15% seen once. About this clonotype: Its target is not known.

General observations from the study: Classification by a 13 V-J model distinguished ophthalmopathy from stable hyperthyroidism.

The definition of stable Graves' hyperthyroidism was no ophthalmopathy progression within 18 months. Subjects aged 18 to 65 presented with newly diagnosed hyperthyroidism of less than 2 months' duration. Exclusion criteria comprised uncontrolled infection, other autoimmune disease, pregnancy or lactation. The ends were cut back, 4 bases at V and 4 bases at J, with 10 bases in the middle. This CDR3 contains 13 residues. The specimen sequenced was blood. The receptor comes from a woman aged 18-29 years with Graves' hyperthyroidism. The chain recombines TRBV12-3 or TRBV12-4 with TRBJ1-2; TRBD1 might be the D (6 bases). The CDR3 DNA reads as TGTGCCAGCAGTTCAGGGGATGGCTATGGCTACACCTTC. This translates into CASSSGDGYGYTF.